This T cell receptor (beta chain) was documented in a study of T cell repertoires in cytomegalovirus infection. Across the whole study: Shared public TCR beta signatures pointed to both CMV infection and a matching HLA type.

TCRdb re-analysed the reads in MiXCR, keeping a single row per CDR3 protein. This sample has around 740,000 distinct CDR3 sequences, with approximately 34% found just once. This clonotype was detected only a few times. Its antigen is not identified. The V gene lost 6 bases and the J gene lost 2 bases, with 11 bases spanning the gap. The V gene's germline CDR1 is SGHVS and CDR2 FNYEAQ. This CDR3 spans 14 amino acids. Study-wide results and limits: Cumulative public TCR beta family frequency identified carriers of CMV plus the relevant HLA. The ex vivo response showed dominance by HLA-C-restricted CMV-specific TCR beta clonotypes.

The clonotype was recovered from a human donor in good health (CMV status not recorded). Some clones in this sample may be carry-over from other donors' samples. The chain uses TRBV7-6 and TRBJ1-3; possible D gene TRBD1, 5 bases. The sample taken for sequencing was PBMCs. In DNA form, the CDR3 reads TGTGCCAGCAGTTACAGGCAACCTGGAAACACCATATATTTT. Its protein is CASSYRQPGNTIYF. Full variable domain (remainder filled in from reference TRBV7-6 and TRBJ1-3): GAGVSQSPRYKVTKRGQDVALRCDPISGHVSLYWYRQALGQGPEFLTYFNYEAQQDKSGLPNDRFSAERPEGSISTLTIQRTEQRDSAMYRCASSYRQPGNTIYFGEGSWLTVV.